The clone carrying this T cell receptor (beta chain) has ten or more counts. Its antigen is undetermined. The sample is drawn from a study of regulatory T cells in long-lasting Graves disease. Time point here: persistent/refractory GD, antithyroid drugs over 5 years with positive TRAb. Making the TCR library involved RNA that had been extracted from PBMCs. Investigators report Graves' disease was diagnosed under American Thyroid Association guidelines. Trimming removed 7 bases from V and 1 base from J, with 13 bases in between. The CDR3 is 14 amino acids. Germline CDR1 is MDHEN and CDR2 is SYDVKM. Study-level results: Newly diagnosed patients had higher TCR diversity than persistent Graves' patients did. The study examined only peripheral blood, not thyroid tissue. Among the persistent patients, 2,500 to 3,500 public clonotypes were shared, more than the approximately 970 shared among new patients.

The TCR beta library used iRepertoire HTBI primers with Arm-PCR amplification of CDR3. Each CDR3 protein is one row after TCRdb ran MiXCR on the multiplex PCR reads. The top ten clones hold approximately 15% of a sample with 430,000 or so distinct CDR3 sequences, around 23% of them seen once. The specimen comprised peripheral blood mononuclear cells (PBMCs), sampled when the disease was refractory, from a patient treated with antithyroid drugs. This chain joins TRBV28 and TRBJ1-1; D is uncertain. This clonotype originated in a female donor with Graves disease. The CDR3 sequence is CASTPPRGNTEAFF. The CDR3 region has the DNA TGTGCCAGCACTCCCCCGCGGGGGAACACTGAAGCTTTCTTT.